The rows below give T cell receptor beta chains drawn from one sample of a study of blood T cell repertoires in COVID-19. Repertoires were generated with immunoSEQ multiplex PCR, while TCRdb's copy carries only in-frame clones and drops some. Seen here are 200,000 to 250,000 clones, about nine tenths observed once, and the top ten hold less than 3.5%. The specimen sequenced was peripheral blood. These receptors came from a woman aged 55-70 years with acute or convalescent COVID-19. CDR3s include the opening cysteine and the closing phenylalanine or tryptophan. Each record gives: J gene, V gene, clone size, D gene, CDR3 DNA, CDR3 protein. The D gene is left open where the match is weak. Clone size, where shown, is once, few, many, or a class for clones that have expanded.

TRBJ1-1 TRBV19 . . TGTGCCAGCACAGGACGGTTGAACACTGAAGCTTTCTTT CASTGRLNTEAFF
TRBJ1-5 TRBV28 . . TGTGCCAGCAGTTTGCGTGTAACGAGGCCGAATAGCAATCAGCCCCAGCATTTT CASSLRVTRPNSNQPQHF
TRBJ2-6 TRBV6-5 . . TGTGCCATCAATCTAGCGTCTGGGGCCAACGTCCTGACTTTC CAINLASGANVLTF
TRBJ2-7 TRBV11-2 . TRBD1 TGTGCCAGCAGCCCGAGGACAGGGTCATACTACGAGCAGTACTTC CASSPRTGSYYEQYF
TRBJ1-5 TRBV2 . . TGTGCCAGCGAAGGAGGGGCAAGCAATCAGCCCCAGCATTTT CASEGGASNQPQHF
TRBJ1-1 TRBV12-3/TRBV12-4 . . TGTGCCAGCAGTCCCTGGGCCCGCACTGAAGCTTTCTTT CASSPWARTEAFF
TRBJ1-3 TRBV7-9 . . TGTGCCAGCAGCTTACCCCAGGGGGGAAACACCATATATTTT CASSLPQGGNTIYF
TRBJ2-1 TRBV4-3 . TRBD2 TGCGCCAGCAGCCAAGATTGGGCGGGAGGGCCGGGTAATGAGCAGTTCTTC CASSQDWAGGPGNEQFF
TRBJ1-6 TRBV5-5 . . TGTGCCAGCAGCTTGGCCTTGGGACAACGAAATTCACCCCTCCACTTT CASSLALGQRNSPLHF
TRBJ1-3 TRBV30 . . TGTGCCTGGCGCGTTACGGGGTCGTCTGGAAACACCATATATTTT CAWRVTGSSGNTIYF
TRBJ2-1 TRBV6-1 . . TGTGCCAGCAGTGAAGCGCGAGTTCCCTACAATGAGCAGTTCTTC CASSEARVPYNEQFF
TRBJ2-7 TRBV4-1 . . TGCGCCAGCAGCCAAGTGGAGTCTTCCTACGAGCAGTACTTC CASSQVESSYEQYF
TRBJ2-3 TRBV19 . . TGTGCCATCCCCGGACTGTCTAGCACAGATACGCAGTATTTT CAIPGLSSTDTQYF
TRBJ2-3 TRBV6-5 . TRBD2 TGTGCCAGCAGCGGGAGGGCCGGGGGAGATACGCAGTATTTT CASSGRAGGDTQYF
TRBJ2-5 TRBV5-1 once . TGCGCCAGCAGCTTAACCGGGACTCAAGAGACCCAGTACTTC CASSLTGTQETQYF
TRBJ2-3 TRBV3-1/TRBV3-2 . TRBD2 TGTGCCAGCAGCCAAGGACTAGCGGGGGACACAGATACGCAGTATTTT CASSQGLAGDTDTQYF
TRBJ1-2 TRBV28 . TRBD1 TGTGCCAGCAGTTCGCTAAATAAACCGGGGACAGGGTTCGGCTATGGCTACACCTTC CASSSLNKPGTGFGYGYTF
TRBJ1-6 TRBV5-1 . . TGCGCCAGCAGCGAAGCCAGGGGTTATAATTCACCCCTCCACTTT CASSEARGYNSPLHF
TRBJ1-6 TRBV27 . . TGTGCCAGCAGTTTAGCAGGGGTTCTTCTCCACTTT CASSLAGVLLHF
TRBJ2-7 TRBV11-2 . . TGTGCCAGCAGCTTTTCCAGGTACGAGCAGTACTTC CASSFSRYEQYF
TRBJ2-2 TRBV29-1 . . TGCAGCGTTGAAGATCCTGGCAAAACCACCGGGGAGCTGTTTTTT CSVEDPGKTTGELFF
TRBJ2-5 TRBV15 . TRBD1 TGTGCCACCAGCAGGGACAGGGGGCGAGAGACCCAGTACTTC CATSRDRGRETQYF
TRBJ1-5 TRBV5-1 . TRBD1 TGCGCCAGCAGCTTGGGGACAGGGGGCGGGCAGCCCCAGCATTTT CASSLGTGGGQPQHF
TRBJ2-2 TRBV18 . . TGTGCCAGCTCTGAGAAAATCTCGAACACCGGGGAGCTGTTTTTT CASSEKISNTGELFF
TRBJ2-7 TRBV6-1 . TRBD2 TGTGCCAGCAGTGAATTGGGGGGGAGTTACGAGCAGTACTTC CASSELGGSYEQYF
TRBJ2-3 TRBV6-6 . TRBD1 TGTGCCAGCAGTTACTCGAGGGGGCGAGGCACAGATACGCAGTATTTT CASSYSRGRGTDTQYF